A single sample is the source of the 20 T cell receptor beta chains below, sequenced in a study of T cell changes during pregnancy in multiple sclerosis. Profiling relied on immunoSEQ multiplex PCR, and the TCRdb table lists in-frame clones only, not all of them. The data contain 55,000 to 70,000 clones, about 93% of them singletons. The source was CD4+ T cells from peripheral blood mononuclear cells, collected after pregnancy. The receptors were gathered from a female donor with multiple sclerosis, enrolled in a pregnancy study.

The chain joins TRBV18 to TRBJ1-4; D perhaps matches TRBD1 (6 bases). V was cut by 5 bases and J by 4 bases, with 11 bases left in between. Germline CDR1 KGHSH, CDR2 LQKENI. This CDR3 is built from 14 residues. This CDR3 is CASSSRQDNEKLFF. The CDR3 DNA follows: TGTGCCAGCTCATCACGACAGGATAATGAAAAACTGTTTTTT. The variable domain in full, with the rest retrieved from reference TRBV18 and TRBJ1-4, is NAGVMQNPRHLVRRRGQEARLRCSPMKGHSHVYWYRQLPEEGLKFMVYLQKENIIDESGMPKERFSAEFPKEGPSILRIQQVVRGDSAAYFCASSSRQDNEKLFFGSGTQLSVL.

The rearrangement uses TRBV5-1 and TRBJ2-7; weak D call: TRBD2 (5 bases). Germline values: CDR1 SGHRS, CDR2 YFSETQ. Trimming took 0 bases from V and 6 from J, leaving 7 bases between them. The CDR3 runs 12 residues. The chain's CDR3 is CASSLVGSEQYF. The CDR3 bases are TGCGCCAGCAGCTTGGTAGGGAGCGAGCAGTACTTC.

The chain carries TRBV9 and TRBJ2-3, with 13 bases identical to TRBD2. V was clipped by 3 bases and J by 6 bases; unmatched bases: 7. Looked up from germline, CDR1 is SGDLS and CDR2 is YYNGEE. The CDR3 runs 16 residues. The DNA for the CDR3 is TGTGCCAGCAGCGCCCCGACTAGCGGGAGGTCGGATACGCAGTATTTT. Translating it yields CASSAPTSGRSDTQYF.

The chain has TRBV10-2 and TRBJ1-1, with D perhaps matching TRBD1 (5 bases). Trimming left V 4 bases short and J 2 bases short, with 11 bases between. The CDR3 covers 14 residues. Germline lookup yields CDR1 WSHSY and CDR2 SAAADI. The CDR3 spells CASSVDRGNTEAFF. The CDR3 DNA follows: TGCGCCAGCAGTGTCGACAGAGGCAACACTGAAGCTTTCTTT.

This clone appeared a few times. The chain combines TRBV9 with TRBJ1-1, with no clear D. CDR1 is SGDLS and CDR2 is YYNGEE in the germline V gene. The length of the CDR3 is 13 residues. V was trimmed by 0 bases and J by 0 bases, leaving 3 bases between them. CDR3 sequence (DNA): TGTGCCAGCAGCGTAGCAGTGAACACTGAAGCTTTCTTT. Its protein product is CASSVAVNTEAFF.

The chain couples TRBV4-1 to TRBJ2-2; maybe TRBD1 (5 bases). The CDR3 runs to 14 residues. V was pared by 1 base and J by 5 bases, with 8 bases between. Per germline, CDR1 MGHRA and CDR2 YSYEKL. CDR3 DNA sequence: TGCGCCAGCAGCCAAGGAGCAGGGACCGGGGAGCTGTTTTTT. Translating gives CASSQGAGTGELFF.

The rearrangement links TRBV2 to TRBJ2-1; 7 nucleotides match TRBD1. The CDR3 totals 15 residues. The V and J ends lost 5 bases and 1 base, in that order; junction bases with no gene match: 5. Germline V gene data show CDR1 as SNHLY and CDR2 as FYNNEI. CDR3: CASSRTGRSYNEQFF. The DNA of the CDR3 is TGTGCCAGCAGTCGGACAGGACGGTCCTACAATGAGCAGTTCTTC.

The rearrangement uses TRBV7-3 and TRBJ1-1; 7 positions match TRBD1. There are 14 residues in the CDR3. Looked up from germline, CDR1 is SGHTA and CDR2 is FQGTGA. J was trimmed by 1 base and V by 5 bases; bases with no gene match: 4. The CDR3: CASSPGTANTEAFF. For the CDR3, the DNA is TGTGCCAGCAGCCCCGGGACAGCGAACACTGAAGCTTTCTTT.

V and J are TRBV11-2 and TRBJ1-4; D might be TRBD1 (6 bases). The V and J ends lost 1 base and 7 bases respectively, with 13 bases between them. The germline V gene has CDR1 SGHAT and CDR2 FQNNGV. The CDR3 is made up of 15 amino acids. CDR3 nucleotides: TGTGCCAGCAGCTTAGCGGGGGGGCTTGGTGAAAAACTGTTTTTT. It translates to CASSLAGGLGEKLFF.

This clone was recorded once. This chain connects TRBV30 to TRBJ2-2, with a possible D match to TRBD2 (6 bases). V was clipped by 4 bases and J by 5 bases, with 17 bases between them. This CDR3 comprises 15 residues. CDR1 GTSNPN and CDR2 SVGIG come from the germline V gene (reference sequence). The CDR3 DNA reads TGTGCCTGGATAAACTCCCGCGGGGTTACCGGGGAGCTGTTTTTT. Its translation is CAWINSRGVTGELFF.

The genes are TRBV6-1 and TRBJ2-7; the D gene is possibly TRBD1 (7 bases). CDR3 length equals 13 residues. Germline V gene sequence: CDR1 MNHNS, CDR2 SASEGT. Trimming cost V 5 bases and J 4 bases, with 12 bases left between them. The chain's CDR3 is CASSIPGGYEQYF. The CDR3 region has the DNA TGTGCCAGCAGTATCCCAGGGGGGTACGAGCAGTACTTC.

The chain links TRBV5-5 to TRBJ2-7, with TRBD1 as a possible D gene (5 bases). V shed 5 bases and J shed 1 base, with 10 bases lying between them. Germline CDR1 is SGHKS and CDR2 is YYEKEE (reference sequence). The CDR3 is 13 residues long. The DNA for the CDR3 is TGTGCCAGCAGTTTCAGGGAATCCTACGAGCAGTACTTC. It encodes CASSFRESYEQYF.

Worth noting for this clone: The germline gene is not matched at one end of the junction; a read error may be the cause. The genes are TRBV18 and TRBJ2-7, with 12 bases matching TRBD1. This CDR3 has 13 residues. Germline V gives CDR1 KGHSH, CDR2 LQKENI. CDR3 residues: CASSSGQGASWDF. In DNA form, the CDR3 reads TGTGCCAGCTCCTCGGGACAGGGGGCGAGTTGGGACTTC.

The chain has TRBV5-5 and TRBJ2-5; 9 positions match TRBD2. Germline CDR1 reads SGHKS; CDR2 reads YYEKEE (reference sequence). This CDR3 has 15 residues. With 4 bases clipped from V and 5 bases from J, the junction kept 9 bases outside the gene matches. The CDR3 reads CASSPQVAGGETQYF. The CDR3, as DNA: TGTGCCAGCAGCCCCCAGGTCGCGGGGGGGGAGACCCAGTACTTC.

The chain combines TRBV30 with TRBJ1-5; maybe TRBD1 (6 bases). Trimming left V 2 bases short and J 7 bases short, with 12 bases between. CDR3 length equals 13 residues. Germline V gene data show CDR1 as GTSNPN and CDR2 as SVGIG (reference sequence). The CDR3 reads CAWSLGQTQPQHF. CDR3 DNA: TGTGCCTGGAGTCTCGGACAGACCCAGCCCCAGCATTTT.

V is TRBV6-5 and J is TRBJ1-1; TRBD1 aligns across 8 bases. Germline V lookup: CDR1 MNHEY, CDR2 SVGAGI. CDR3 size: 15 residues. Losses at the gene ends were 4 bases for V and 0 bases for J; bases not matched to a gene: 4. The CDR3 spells CASSWTGLLNTEAFF. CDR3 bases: TGTGCCAGCAGTTGGACAGGGCTCTTGAACACTGAAGCTTTCTTT.

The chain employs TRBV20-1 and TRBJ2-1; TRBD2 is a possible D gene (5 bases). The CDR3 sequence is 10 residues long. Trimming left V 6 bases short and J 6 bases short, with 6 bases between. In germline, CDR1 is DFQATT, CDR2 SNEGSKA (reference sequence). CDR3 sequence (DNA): TGCAGTGCGCGGGCCAATGAGCAGTTCTTC. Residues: CSARANEQFF.

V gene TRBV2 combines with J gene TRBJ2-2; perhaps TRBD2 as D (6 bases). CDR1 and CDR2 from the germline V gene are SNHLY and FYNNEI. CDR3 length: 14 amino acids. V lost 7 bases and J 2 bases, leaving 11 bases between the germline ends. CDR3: CASILGGNTGELFF. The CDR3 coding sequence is TGTGCCAGCATTCTCGGGGGTAACACCGGGGAGCTGTTTTTT.

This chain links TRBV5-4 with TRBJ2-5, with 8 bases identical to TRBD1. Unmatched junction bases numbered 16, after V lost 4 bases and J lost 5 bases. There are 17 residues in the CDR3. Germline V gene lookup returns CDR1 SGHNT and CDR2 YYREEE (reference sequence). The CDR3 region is CASSAGRGRRDRETQYF. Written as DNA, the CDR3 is TGTGCCAGCAGCGCGGGCAGGGGGCGTAGAGATCGGGAGACCCAGTACTTC.

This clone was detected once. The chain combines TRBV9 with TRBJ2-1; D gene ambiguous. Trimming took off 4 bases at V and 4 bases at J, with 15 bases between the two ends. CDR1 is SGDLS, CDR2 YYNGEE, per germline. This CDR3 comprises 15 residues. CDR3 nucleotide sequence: TGTGCCAGCAGCCCCCGCACAGTGAGATACAATGAGCAGTTCTTC. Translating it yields CASSPRTVRYNEQFF. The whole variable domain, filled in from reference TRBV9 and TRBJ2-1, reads DSGVTQTPKHLITATGQRVTLRCSPRSGDLSVYWYQQSLDQGLQFLIQYYNGEERAKGNILERFSAQQFPDLHSELNLSSLELGDSALYFCASSPRTVRYNEQFFGPGTRLTVL.